A selection of T cell receptor beta chains follows, all from one sample in a study of Ad26.COV2.S vaccination and SARS-CoV-2 variants. Method: immunoSEQ multiplex PCR; TCRdb's copy keeps in-frame clones and lacks some. The sample consists of about 350,000 clones, around nine tenths of them appearing once. The input for sequencing was peripheral blood, taken in a trial of Ad26.COV2.S vaccine versus placebo. These receptors all stem from a person between 18 and 60 years old who received the Ad26.COV2.S COVID-19 vaccine or a placebo. The CDR3 runs from the conserved cysteine through the conserved F or W. Each record gives: V gene, D gene, J gene, clone size, CDR3 DNA, CDR3 protein. A D gene is named only where the DNA matches it firmly. Clone size is stated in some rows and not others, as once, few, many or a class when expanded.

v_gene: TRBV4-2
d_gene: -
j_gene: TRBJ2-5
abundance: -
CDR3nt: TGTGCCAGCAGCCAAGATCCGGGGGCGAACCAAGAGACCCAGTACTTC
CDR3aa: CASSQDPGANQETQYF

v_gene: TRBV19
d_gene: -
j_gene: TRBJ2-3
abundance: -
CDR3nt: TGTGCCAGTAGTACTCCCTTTGTGGGTTCTTATCATACGCAGTATTTT
CDR3aa: CASSTPFVGSYHTQYF

v_gene: TRBV6-6
d_gene: TRBD1
j_gene: TRBJ1-5
abundance: -
CDR3nt: TGTGCCAGCAGAGAGACAGGGTCCGAGGGAGCCCAGCATTTT
CDR3aa: CASRETGSEGAQHF

v_gene: TRBV24-1
d_gene: TRBD1
j_gene: TRBJ1-2
abundance: -
CDR3nt: TGTGCCACCAGTTCGCAGGGGGCGCATGGCTACACCTTC
CDR3aa: CATSSQGAHGYTF

v_gene: TRBV5-6
d_gene: TRBD2
j_gene: TRBJ2-1
abundance: -
CDR3nt: TGTGCCAGCAGCTTGCTAGCGGGGGGCAATGAGCAGTTCTTC
CDR3aa: CASSLLAGGNEQFF

v_gene: TRBV11-2
d_gene: TRBD1
j_gene: TRBJ1-4
abundance: -
CDR3nt: TGTGCCAGCAGAAAGGAACAGGGGGGTGAAAAACTGTTTTTT
CDR3aa: CASRKEQGGEKLFF

v_gene: TRBV10-3
d_gene: -
j_gene: TRBJ1-1
abundance: -
CDR3nt: TGTGCCATCAGTGAGGGGGAGGGGCTAGTGAACACTGAAGCTTTCTTT
CDR3aa: CAISEGEGLVNTEAFF

v_gene: TRBV7-2
d_gene: -
j_gene: TRBJ1-2
abundance: -
CDR3nt: TGTGCCAGCAGCCAAGCGGCCGGTAACTATGGCTACACCTTC
CDR3aa: CASSQAAGNYGYTF

v_gene: TRBV7-9
d_gene: -
j_gene: TRBJ1-1
abundance: -
CDR3nt: TGTGCCAGCAGCTCCCACCGGAGGGGAACACACAACACTGAAGCTTTCTTT
CDR3aa: CASSSHRRGTHNTEAFF

v_gene: TRBV9
d_gene: TRBD2
j_gene: TRBJ2-4
abundance: -
CDR3nt: TGTGCCAGCAGCACCCAAGCGGGAGGGACCAAAAACATTCAGTACTTC
CDR3aa: CASSTQAGGTKNIQYF

v_gene: TRBV7-9
d_gene: TRBD1
j_gene: TRBJ2-2
abundance: -
CDR3nt: TGTGCCAGCAGGGACGGACAGGCCCTCGGGTACACCGGGGAGCTGTTTTTT
CDR3aa: CASRDGQALGYTGELFF

v_gene: TRBV5-1
d_gene: -
j_gene: TRBJ2-7
abundance: -
CDR3nt: TGCGCCAGCAGCAATCGAGCTTTCTTCACCGAAGGGGAGCAGTACTTC
CDR3aa: CASSNRAFFTEGEQYF

v_gene: TRBV5-1
d_gene: TRBD1
j_gene: TRBJ1-6
abundance: -
CDR3nt: TGCGCCAGCAGCCAACCTACAGGGGACGATTCACCCCTCCACTTT
CDR3aa: CASSQPTGDDSPLHF

v_gene: TRBV6-5
d_gene: -
j_gene: TRBJ2-3
abundance: -
CDR3nt: TGTGCCAGCAGTTACTCGATGGCAGGGGGCACAGATACGCAGTATTTT
CDR3aa: CASSYSMAGGTDTQYF

v_gene: TRBV19
d_gene: TRBD2
j_gene: TRBJ2-7
abundance: few
CDR3nt: TGTGCCAGTAGTATCGGCCCCGTCCTAGCGGGGAGCTCCTACGAGCAGTACTTC
CDR3aa: CASSIGPVLAGSSYEQYF

v_gene: TRBV12-5
d_gene: TRBD2
j_gene: TRBJ2-2
abundance: -
CDR3nt: TGTGCTAGTGGTTTTACTAGCGGGTCGAACACCGGGGAGCTGTTTTTT
CDR3aa: CASGFTSGSNTGELFF

v_gene: TRBV4-1
d_gene: -
j_gene: TRBJ1-1
abundance: -
CDR3nt: TGCGCCAGCACCAACAACACAGGGTTCAGGAACACTGAAGCTTTCTTT
CDR3aa: CASTNNTGFRNTEAFF

v_gene: TRBV25-1
d_gene: -
j_gene: TRBJ1-5
abundance: -
CDR3nt: TGTGCCAGCAGTGAAGCAGGGTTCAATCAGCCCCAGCATTTT
CDR3aa: CASSEAGFNQPQHF

v_gene: TRBV28
d_gene: -
j_gene: TRBJ2-7
abundance: -
CDR3nt: TGTGCCAGCAGCCTAGACAGGTACGAGCAGTACTTC
CDR3aa: CASSLDRYEQYF

v_gene: TRBV5-4
d_gene: -
j_gene: TRBJ2-7
abundance: once
CDR3nt: TGTGCCACTAAGTTCAGCTGGGGAGAGTACGAGCAGTACTTC
CDR3aa: CATKFSWGEYEQYF

v_gene: TRBV3-1/TRBV3-2
d_gene: -
j_gene: TRBJ2-4
abundance: -
CDR3nt: TGTGCCAGCAGCCCGACACGGACAGAAAACATTCAGTACTTC
CDR3aa: CASSPTRTENIQYF

v_gene: TRBV6-2/TRBV6-3
d_gene: -
j_gene: TRBJ1-1
abundance: -
CDR3nt: TGTGCCAGCAGTTACAGTGGGGAGTCGAACACTGAAGCTTTCTTT
CDR3aa: CASSYSGESNTEAFF